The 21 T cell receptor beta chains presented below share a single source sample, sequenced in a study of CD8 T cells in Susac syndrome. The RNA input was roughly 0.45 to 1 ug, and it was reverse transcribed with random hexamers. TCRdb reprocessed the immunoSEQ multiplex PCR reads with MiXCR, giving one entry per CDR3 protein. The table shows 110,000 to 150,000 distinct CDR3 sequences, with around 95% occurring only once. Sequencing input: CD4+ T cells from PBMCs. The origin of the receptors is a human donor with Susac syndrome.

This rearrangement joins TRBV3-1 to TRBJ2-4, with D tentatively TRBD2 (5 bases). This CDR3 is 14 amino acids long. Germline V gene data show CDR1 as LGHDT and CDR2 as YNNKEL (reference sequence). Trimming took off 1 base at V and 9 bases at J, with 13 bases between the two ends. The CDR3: CASSQGGEGVIQYF. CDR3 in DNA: TGTGCCAGCAGCCAAGGAGGAGAGGGTGTCATTCAGTACTTC.

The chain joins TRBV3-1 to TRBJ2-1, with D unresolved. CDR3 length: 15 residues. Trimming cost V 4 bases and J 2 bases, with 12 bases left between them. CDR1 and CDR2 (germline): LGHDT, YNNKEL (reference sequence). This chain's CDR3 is CASSPGQAAYNEQFF. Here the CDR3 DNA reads TGTGCCAGCAGCCCAGGTCAGGCCGCCTACAATGAGCAGTTCTTC.

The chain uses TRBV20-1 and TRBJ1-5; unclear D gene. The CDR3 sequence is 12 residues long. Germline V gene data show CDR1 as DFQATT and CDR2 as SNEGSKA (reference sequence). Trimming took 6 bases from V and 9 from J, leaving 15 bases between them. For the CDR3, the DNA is TGCAGTGCATACGGTTATGGTTTGCCCCAGCATTTT. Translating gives CSAYGYGLPQHF.

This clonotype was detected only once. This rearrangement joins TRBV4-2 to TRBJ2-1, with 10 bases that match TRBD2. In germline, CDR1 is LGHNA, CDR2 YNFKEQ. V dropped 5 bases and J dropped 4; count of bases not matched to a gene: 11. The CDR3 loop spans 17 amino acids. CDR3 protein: CASSGAGLAEIYNEQFF. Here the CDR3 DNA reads TGTGCCAGCAGCGGAGCAGGACTAGCGGAGATATACAATGAGCAGTTCTTC.

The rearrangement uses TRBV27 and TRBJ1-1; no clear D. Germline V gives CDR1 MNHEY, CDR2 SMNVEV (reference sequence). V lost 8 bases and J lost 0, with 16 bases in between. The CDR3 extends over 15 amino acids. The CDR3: CASGQTKIMNTEAFF. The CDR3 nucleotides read TGTGCCAGCGGGCAGACCAAAATTATGAACACTGAAGCTTTCTTT.

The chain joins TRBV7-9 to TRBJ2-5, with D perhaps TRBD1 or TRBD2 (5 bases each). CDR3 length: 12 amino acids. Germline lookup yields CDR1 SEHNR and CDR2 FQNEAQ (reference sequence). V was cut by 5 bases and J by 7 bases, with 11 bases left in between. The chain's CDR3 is CASSRDLGTQYF. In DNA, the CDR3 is TGTGCCAGCAGCCGGGACCTGGGGACCCAGTACTTC.

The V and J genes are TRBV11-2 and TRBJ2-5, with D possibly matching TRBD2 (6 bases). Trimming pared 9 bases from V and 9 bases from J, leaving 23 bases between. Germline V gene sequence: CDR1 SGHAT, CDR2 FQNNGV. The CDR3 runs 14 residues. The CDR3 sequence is CASRAPRGGGAQYF. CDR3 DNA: TGTGCCAGTCGTGCCCCGCGGGGAGGCGGGGCCCAGTACTTC.

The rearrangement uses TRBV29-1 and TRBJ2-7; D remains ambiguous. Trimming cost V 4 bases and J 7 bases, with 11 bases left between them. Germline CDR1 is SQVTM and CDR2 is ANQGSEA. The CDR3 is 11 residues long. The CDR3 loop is CSVVSVQEQYF. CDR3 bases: TGCAGCGTTGTATCGGTGCAGGAGCAGTACTTC.

CDR3 loop: CASILGLARETQYF. CDR3 coding DNA: TGTGCCAGCATCCTAGGACTAGCGAGGGAGACCCAGTACTTC. V usage is TRBV6-1 and J usage is TRBJ2-5; 9 bases are shared with TRBD2. CDR3 size: 14 residues. The germline V gene encodes CDR1 MNHNS and CDR2 SASEGT. Trimming took 7 bases from V and 5 from J; bases not matched to a gene: 8.

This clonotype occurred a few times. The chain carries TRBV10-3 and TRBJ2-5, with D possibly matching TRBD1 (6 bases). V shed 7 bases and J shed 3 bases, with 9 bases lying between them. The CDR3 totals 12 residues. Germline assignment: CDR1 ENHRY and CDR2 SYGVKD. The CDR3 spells CAIKGGEETQYF. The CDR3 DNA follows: TGTGCCATCAAAGGGGGAGAAGAGACCCAGTACTTC.

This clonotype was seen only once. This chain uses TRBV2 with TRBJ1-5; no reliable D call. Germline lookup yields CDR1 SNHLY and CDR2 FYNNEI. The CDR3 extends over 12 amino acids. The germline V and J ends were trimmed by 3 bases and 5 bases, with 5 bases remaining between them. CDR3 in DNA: TGTGCCAGCAGTGATATGGATCAGCCCCAGCATTTT. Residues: CASSDMDQPQHF.

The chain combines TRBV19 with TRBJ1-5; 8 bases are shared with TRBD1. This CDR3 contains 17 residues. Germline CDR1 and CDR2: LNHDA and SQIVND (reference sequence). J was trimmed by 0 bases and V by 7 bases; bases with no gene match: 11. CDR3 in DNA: TGTGCCAGTAAGAGGGACAGGATTACGGGTAGCAATCAGCCCCAGCATTTT. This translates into CASKRDRITGSNQPQHF.

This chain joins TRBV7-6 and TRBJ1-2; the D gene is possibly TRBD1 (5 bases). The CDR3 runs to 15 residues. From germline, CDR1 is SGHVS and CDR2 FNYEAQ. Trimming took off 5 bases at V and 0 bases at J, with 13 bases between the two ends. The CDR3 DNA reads TGTGCCAGCAGCCCCCGGGGCGGAGCTAACTATGGCTACACCTTC. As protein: CASSPRGGANYGYTF.

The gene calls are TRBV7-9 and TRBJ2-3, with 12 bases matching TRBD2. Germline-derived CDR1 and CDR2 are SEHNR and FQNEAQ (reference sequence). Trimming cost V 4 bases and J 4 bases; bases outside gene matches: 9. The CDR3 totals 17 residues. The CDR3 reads CASSSHGLAGIADTQYF. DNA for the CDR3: TGTGCCAGCAGCTCGCACGGACTAGCGGGGATCGCAGATACGCAGTATTTT.

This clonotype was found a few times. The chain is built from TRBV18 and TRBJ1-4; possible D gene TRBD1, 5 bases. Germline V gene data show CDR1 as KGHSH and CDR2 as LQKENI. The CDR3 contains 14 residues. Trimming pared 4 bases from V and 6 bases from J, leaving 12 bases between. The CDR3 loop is CASSRRGSDEKLFF. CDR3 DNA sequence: TGTGCCAGCTCACGTCGGGGGTCGGATGAAAAACTGTTTTTT.

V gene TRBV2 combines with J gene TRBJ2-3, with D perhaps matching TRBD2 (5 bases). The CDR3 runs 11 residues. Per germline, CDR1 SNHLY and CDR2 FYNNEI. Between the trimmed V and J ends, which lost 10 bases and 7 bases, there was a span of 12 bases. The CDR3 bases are TGTGCCACCAGAGAGGGTTATACGCAGTATTTT. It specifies CATREGYTQYF.

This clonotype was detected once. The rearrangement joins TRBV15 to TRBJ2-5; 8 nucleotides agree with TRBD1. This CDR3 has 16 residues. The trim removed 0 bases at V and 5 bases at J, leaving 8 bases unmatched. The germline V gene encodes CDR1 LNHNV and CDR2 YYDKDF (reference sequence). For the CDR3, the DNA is TGTGCCACCAGCAGAGACCAGACAGGGGTTAGGGAGACCCAGTACTTC. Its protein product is CATSRDQTGVRETQYF.

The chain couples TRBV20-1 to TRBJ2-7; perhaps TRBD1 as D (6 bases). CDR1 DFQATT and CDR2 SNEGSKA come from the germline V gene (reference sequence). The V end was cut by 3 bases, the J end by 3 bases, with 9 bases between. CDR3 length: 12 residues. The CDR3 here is CSASTGFYEQYF. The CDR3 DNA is TGCAGTGCTAGTACAGGGTTCTACGAGCAGTACTTC.

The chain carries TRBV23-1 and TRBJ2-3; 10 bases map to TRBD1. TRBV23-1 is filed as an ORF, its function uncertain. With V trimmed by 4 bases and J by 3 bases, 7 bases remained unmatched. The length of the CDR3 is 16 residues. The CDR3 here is CASSLPGQGKTDTQYF. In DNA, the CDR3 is TGCGCCAGCAGTCTCCCGGGACAGGGGAAAACAGATACGCAGTATTTT.

Here the CDR3 reads CASSRPGVPSSGANVLTF. CDR3 coding DNA: TGTGCCAGCTCCCGACCGGGGGTACCCAGCTCTGGGGCCAACGTCCTGACTTTC. The genes are TRBV2 and TRBJ2-6; possible D gene TRBD2, 6 bases. Germline loops: CDR1 SNHLY, CDR2 FYNNEI. V was pared by 8 bases and J by 0 bases, with 20 bases between. CDR3 size: 18 residues.

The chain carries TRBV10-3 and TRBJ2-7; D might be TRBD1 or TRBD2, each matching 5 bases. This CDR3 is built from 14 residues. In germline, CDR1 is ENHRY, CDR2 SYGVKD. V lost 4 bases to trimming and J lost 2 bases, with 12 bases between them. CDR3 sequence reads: CAISVGDGAYEQYF. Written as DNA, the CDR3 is TGTGCCATCAGTGTGGGGGACGGAGCCTACGAGCAGTACTTC.